This record concerns one T cell receptor beta chain sequence. This clone appeared a single time. Its antigen has not been determined. Base qualities are not recorded, but no much larger clone differs from it by a single base. This sample was included in a study of T cell repertoires and HLA-DP antigens (dated 2018 in TCRdb). Concerning the study at large: The study used an in vitro model of CD4+ T cell alloreactivity in which transduced HeLa cells presented allogeneic HLA-DP. Of the three donors, two were male and one was female, and their ages ranged from the 18-to-29 age band up to the 60-to-69 age band. An average DNA input of roughly 200 ng was used for sorted CD137+CD4+ samples, compared with approximately 1.3 ug for pre-culture CD4+ samples. Compared with self, one alloantigen differed at one amino acid in the peptide-binding groove and the other differed at fewer than 11, modelling structurally similar versus dissimilar alloantigens.

From a lookup of the germline V gene (reference sequence), CDR1 and CDR2 are LNHDA and SQIVND. The CDR3 has 17 amino acids, counting the end cysteine and phenylalanine. CDR3 DNA is the only sequence kept; it has 51 bases, read in frame from the first base. V is cut by 3 bases and J by 0 bases, and the space between the germline ends is 15 bases. TCRB CDR3 regions were amplified with the immunoSEQ multiplex PCR using forward primers for 54 TRBV segments and reverse primers for 13 TRBJ segments. Pre-culture CD4+ samples were sequenced at deep resolution, targeting hundreds of thousands of T cell genomes. Sequencing of the amplicons was done on an Illumina HiSeq System, giving 87 bp reads that spanned the CDR3. On the study's bioinformatics: Correction for PCR and sequencing errors was applied to reads, and CDR3 regions were defined through alignment to IMGT reference sequences. Synthetic template pools were used to estimate the numbers of templates and unique rearrangements. Clonality was calculated as 1 minus Pielou's evenness. Richness was estimated with the Daley-Smith estimator. Morisita's index served as the measure of repertoire overlap. Clones present in cultured samples but not detected in the pre-culture repertoire of the same donor were defined as low-abundance clones. Held by TCRdb, this immuneACCESS table contains in-frame sequences only and omits some clones. Under half of the omission traces to an unresolved V gene where checked; the cause of the rest is unknown. The V and J calls and clone size come from that table; D and trimming were worked out from the DNA. Counted in this sample were 75,000 to 90,000 clones; roughly 86% of them appeared once. Jointly, the top ten make up less than 2% of the sample.

Broader findings and caveats from the paper: An average cumulative frequency of around 40% against one allele and roughly 50% against the other was found for clones undetected before culture. The naive and memory CD4+ repertoires were not analysed as separate populations. Sorted CD137+ cells showed similar clonality against both alloantigens (about 0.36), much higher than the clonality of pre-culture samples (about 0.039). Limitations were identified as the inclusion of only a few donors, the use of a non-physiological HeLa antigen-presenting system, and the use of total CD4+ responder cells.

Untouched CD4+ T cells were isolated from Ficoll-separated PBMC through negative selection with magnetic beads, and an average purity of approximately 98% was reached. Magnetic beads were used to isolate untouched CD4+ T cells from Ficoll-separated PBMC, giving approximately 98% purity with negligible CD8+ contamination. Peripheral blood mononuclear cells came from the buffy coats of a few healthy blood donors. CMV seronegative status was shared by all three donors. The DNeasy Blood & Tissue Kit was used to extract genomic DNA. Genomic DNA from sorted CD137+CD4+ cells and from pre-culture CD4+ baseline samples of each subject was subjected to TCRB sequencing.

The sequencing sample was made of CD4+ T cells from PBMCs. The clonotype was recovered from a middle-aged man in good health and CMV-seronegative. This sequence uses TRBV19 and TRBJ1-3; matching of 6 bases hints at TRBD1 as the D gene. The DNA is TGTGCCAGTAGTATTTGGTTGGACAGCATCTCTGGAAACACCATATATTTT. It translates as CASSIWLDSISGNTIYF.